This T cell receptor beta chain originates from a study of blood T cells in healthy people across ages. CDR3 size: 15 residues. The ends were cut back, 1 base at V and 3 bases at J, with 12 bases in the middle. Germline-derived CDR1 and CDR2 are SGHTA and FQGNSA. Only a few counts were recorded for this clonotype. Its target is not known. Study conclusions and caveats: It was the long-lived donors that had more naive CD4+ cells and higher diversity than aged donors.

It was with a sample-barcoded 5' primer and a J-beta primer mix that a second PCR of roughly 6 to 12 cycles was run. TCRdb reprocessed the 5' RACE reads via MiXCR and lists one record per CDR3 protein. The table records over 1,500,000 distinct CDR3 sequences, 35% to 50% of them present only once. Every donor contributed about 10 milliliters of peripheral blood by blood draw. The receptor was derived from a human donor in good health. This rearrangement joins TRBV7-2 to TRBJ1-2; no reliable D call. Specimen: blood. CDR3 in DNA: TGTGCCAGCAGCTTAGGGGCTATACATGACTATGGCTACACCTTC. Protein product: CASSLGAIHDYGYTF.